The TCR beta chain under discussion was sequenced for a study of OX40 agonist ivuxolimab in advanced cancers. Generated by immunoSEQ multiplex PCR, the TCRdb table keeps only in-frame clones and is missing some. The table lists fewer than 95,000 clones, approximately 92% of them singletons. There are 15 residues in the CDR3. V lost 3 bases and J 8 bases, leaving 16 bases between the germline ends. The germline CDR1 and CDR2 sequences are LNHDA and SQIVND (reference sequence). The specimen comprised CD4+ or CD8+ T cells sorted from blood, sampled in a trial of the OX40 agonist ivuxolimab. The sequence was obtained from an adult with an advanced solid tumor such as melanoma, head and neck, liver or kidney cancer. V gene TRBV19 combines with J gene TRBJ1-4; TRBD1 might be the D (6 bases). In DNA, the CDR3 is TGTGCCAGTAGTATGTTTTCCAAGAGGGGGGAAAAACTGTTTTTT. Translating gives CASSMFSKRGEKLFF.